The next 25 T cell receptor beta chains were all read from a single sample in a study of blood T cell repertoires in COVID-19. Here immunoSEQ multiplex PCR was the method, and the copy in TCRdb shows in-frame clones only, minus some. The table has 300,000 or so clones, around four fifths seen once; the top ten hold around 4%. Sequenced: peripheral blood. All receptors come from a woman aged 50 to 60 with active or convalescent COVID-19.

This clone was counted a few times. This chain uses TRBV5-1 with TRBJ2-3, with no clear D. The CDR3 has 14 residues. In germline, CDR1 is SGHRS, CDR2 YFSETQ. Trimming stripped 2 bases from V and 1 base from J, with 8 bases between. The CDR3 loop is CASSFAQGTDTQYF. The DNA for the CDR3 is TGCGCCAGCAGCTTCGCGCAGGGCACAGATACGCAGTATTTT.

The V gene is TRBV7-9, the J gene TRBJ1-3, with a tentative D call TRBD1 (5 bases). There are 17 residues in the CDR3. V lost 0 bases, J lost 0 bases, and 12 bases lay in between. The V gene's germline CDR1 is SEHNR and CDR2 FQNEAQ (reference sequence). Written as DNA, the CDR3 is TGTGCCAGCAGCTTAGCGGGAAGGGGCCACTCTGGAAACACCATATATTTT. This translates into CASSLAGRGHSGNTIYF.

The chain couples TRBV7-9 to TRBJ1-1; 8 bases align to TRBD1. With V trimmed by 1 base and J by 5 bases, 9 bases remained unmatched. CDR3 length equals 16 residues. Germline CDR1 SEHNR, CDR2 FQNEAQ (reference sequence). The CDR3: CASSLGGLTGVTEAFF. The CDR3 DNA reads as TGTGCCAGCAGCTTAGGAGGTCTGACAGGGGTGACTGAAGCTTTCTTT.

V usage is TRBV28 and J usage is TRBJ2-1, with D possibly TRBD2 on 6 matching bases. V lost 11 bases and J 5 bases, leaving 13 bases between the germline ends. The CDR3 spans 12 residues. CDR1 is MDHEN and CDR2 is SYDVKM in the germline V gene. CDR3 region: CASSDYHNEQFF. The CDR3 coding sequence is TGTGCCTCTTCGGACTATCACAATGAGCAGTTCTTC.

This clone was picked up a small number of times. The chain is built from TRBV15 and TRBJ1-2; D gene ambiguous. Germline values: CDR1 LNHNV, CDR2 YYDKDF (reference sequence). V gave up 5 bases and J gave up 4 bases, with 14 bases separating them. This CDR3 comprises 14 residues. The CDR3 spells CATSGLSRGYGYTF. The CDR3 nucleotides read TGTGCCACCAGCGGACTGTCTCGGGGCTATGGCTACACCTTC.

The chain uses TRBV7-2 and TRBJ2-1; D gene uncertain. The length of the CDR3 is 14 residues. V gave up 2 bases and J gave up 5 bases, with 10 bases separating them. From germline, CDR1 is SGHTA and CDR2 FQGNSA. CDR3 loop: CASSLSPVHNEQFF. For the CDR3, the DNA is TGTGCCAGCAGCTTATCCCCAGTTCACAATGAGCAGTTCTTC.

The rearrangement uses TRBV7-2 and TRBJ2-1; 10 nucleotides align to TRBD2. The CDR3 has 16 amino acids. The germline V gene has CDR1 SGHTA and CDR2 FQGNSA. Trimming cost V 5 bases and J 5 bases; bases outside gene matches: 9. The CDR3 reads CASSASLAGLDNEQFF. CDR3 DNA sequence: TGTGCCAGCAGCGCCTCACTAGCGGGACTAGACAATGAGCAGTTCTTC.

This chain uses TRBV10-3 with TRBJ1-3; 7 bases fit TRBD1. Germline CDR1 is ENHRY and CDR2 is SYGVKD. This CDR3 region has 16 residues. The V segment lost 9 bases and the J segment 2 bases; nucleotides outside the gene matches: 13. CDR3 in amino acids: CAISTALGQTGNTIYF. CDR3 in DNA: TGTGCCATTTCGACCGCTTTGGGACAGACTGGAAACACCATATATTTT.

This rearrangement joins TRBV5-8 to TRBJ2-1, with D perhaps TRBD1 (5 bases). Trimming removed 1 base from V and 4 bases from J, with 12 bases in between. The CDR3 has 15 residues. Germline V lookup: CDR1 SGHTS, CDR2 YDEGEE. The CDR3 reads CASSLRGMNYNEQFF. CDR3 sequence (DNA): TGTGCCAGCAGCTTGAGGGGTATGAATTACAATGAGCAGTTCTTC.

The chain is built from TRBV2 and TRBJ2-7, with D perhaps matching TRBD1 (5 bases). The CDR3 is made up of 15 amino acids. The germline V gene has CDR1 SNHLY and CDR2 FYNNEI. Trimming cost V 6 bases and J 3 bases, with 18 bases left between them. The CDR3 nucleotides read TGTGCCAGCAGGGACCCGATGGACACTGACTACGAGCAGTACTTC. Translated, it gives CASRDPMDTDYEQYF.

The genes are TRBV15 and TRBJ1-2; D remains ambiguous. V was trimmed by 8 bases and J by 5 bases, leaving 12 bases between them. Germline lookup yields CDR1 LNHNV and CDR2 YYDKDF (reference sequence). This CDR3 contains 12 residues. The CDR3 sequence is CATSPSHYGYTF. In DNA, the CDR3 is TGTGCCACCTCCCCGTCACATTATGGCTACACCTTC.

The count of this clone is one. The V gene is TRBV5-1, the J gene TRBJ2-6; the match to TRBD1 covers 10 bases. Looked up from germline, CDR1 is SGHRS and CDR2 is YFSETQ. V lost 0 bases, J lost 0 bases, and 3 bases stayed unmatched. CDR3 size: 18 residues. The CDR3 reads CASSLAGTGASGANVLTF. The CDR3 nucleotides are TGCGCCAGCAGCTTGGCCGGGACAGGGGCCTCTGGGGCCAACGTCCTGACTTTC.

The chain has TRBV5-1 and TRBJ2-1, with 7 bases lining up with TRBD1. After removal of 5 bases from V and 3 bases from J, the junction contained 8 bases not matched to a gene. Per the germline V gene, CDR1 is SGHRS and CDR2 is YFSETQ. This CDR3 spans 15 amino acids. The CDR3 protein is CASRRVGDSYNEQFF. In nucleotides, the CDR3 is TGCGCCAGCAGGCGTGTCGGGGACAGCTACAATGAGCAGTTCTTC.

The rearrangement joins TRBV5-1 to TRBJ2-1; possible D gene TRBD2, 5 bases. V lost 1 base to trimming and J lost 8 bases, with 10 bases between them. The germline CDR1 and CDR2 sequences are SGHRS and YFSETQ. This CDR3 comprises 13 residues. In DNA form, the CDR3 reads TGCGCCAGCAGCTTGTTAGGAGCGGATGAGCAGTTCTTC. Translation: CASSLLGADEQFF.

This chain connects TRBV18 to TRBJ1-6; D not certain. V was clipped by 4 bases and J by 7 bases, with 8 bases between them. Germline V lookup: CDR1 KGHSH, CDR2 LQKENI. The CDR3 is made up of 13 amino acids. The CDR3 reads CASSLLENSPLHF. DNA for the CDR3: TGTGCCAGCTCACTCCTCGAGAATTCACCCCTCCACTTT.

V gene TRBV7-3 combines with J gene TRBJ1-1, with D perhaps TRBD1 (5 bases). The V and J ends lost 3 bases and 4 bases respectively, with 12 bases between them. The length of the CDR3 is 14 residues. Germline assignment: CDR1 SGHTA and CDR2 FQGTGA. The CDR3 protein is CASSLQGRSTEAFF. CDR3 in DNA: TGTGCCAGCAGCTTGCAGGGCCGGTCCACTGAAGCTTTCTTT.

This chain connects TRBV6-1 to TRBJ1-2; the D gene is possibly TRBD1 (5 bases). The CDR3 sequence is 12 residues long. V was shortened by 2 bases and J by 8 bases, with 9 bases between the two germline ends. From germline, CDR1 is MNHNS and CDR2 SASEGT. The CDR3 sequence is CASSERRGGYTF. CDR3 nucleotides: TGTGCCAGCAGTGAACGGAGGGGCGGCTACACCTTC.

At least ten counts were recorded for this clone. This chain connects TRBV3-1 (or the pseudogene TRBV3-2) to TRBJ1-3; tentative D call: TRBD1 (6 bases). Trimming shortened V by 5 bases and J by 8 bases, and 10 bases separated the two germline ends. This CDR3 region has 12 residues. CDR1 and CDR2 (germline): LGHDT, YNNKEL (reference sequence). The CDR3 coding sequence is TGTGCCAGCAGCTTGGACAGCCACACCATATATTTT. Translating gives CASSLDSHTIYF.

The rearrangement joins TRBV5-5 to TRBJ2-1, with TRBD2 identical over 7 bases. Germline CDR1 SGHKS, CDR2 YYEKEE (reference sequence). The CDR3 extends over 15 amino acids. V lost 1 base to trimming and J lost 1 base; unmatched junction nucleotides: 2. In nucleotides, the CDR3 is TGTGCCAGCAGCTTGCGGGGGGATTCCTACAATGAGCAGTTCTTC. Translating it yields CASSLRGDSYNEQFF.

The J gene is TRBJ2-7, the V gene TRBV29-1; 11 nucleotides match TRBD2. This CDR3 has 14 amino acids. Germline V gene lookup returns CDR1 SQVTM and CDR2 ANQGSEA. V shed 4 bases and J 3 bases; nucleotides not matched to a gene: 5. CDR3 loop: CSVGPSGRLYEQYF. CDR3 sequence (DNA): TGCAGCGTTGGACCTAGCGGGAGGCTCTACGAGCAGTACTTC.

This clone has a single count. V is TRBV19 and J is TRBJ1-2; TRBD1 matches 7 bases. Looked up from germline, CDR1 is LNHDA and CDR2 is SQIVND (reference sequence). V lost 7 bases to trimming and J lost 3 bases; unmatched junction nucleotides: 11. The CDR3 is 15 amino acids. CDR3 loop: CASTLVQGGDYGYTF. The CDR3 DNA is TGTGCCAGTACCCTGGTCCAGGGGGGCGACTATGGCTACACCTTC.

The chain couples TRBV5-4 to TRBJ2-3; TRBD2 agrees at 8 bases. The CDR3 is 15 residues long. CDR1 and CDR2 from the germline V gene are SGHNT and YYREEE (reference sequence). The trim removed 2 bases at V and 2 bases at J, leaving 4 bases unmatched. CDR3: CASSLQRGNTDTQYF. CDR3 DNA: TGTGCCAGCAGCTTACAGCGGGGGAACACAGATACGCAGTATTTT.

The chain is built from TRBV7-9 and TRBJ2-3, with 7 nucleotides matching TRBD2. The germline CDR1 and CDR2 sequences are SEHNR and FQNEAQ (reference sequence). V shed 1 base and J 2 bases; nucleotides not matched to a gene: 12. The CDR3 is made up of 18 amino acids. The DNA for the CDR3 is TGTGCCAGCAGCTTAGGGAGCCCCGGGAGGAGGAACACAGATACGCAGTATTTT. This encodes CASSLGSPGRRNTDTQYF.

V and J are TRBV27 and TRBJ2-7; D not resolved. V shed 3 bases and J shed 2 bases, with 11 bases lying between them. Germline lookup yields CDR1 MNHEY and CDR2 SMNVEV (reference sequence). The CDR3 has 14 residues. This CDR3 is CASSFAPGPYEQYF. The CDR3 DNA sequence: TGTGCCAGCAGTTTCGCGCCAGGCCCCTACGAGCAGTACTTC.

J is TRBJ1-5 and V is TRBV6-1, with D perhaps matching TRBD1 (5 bases). Germline V gene sequence: CDR1 MNHNS, CDR2 SASEGT. Trimming removed 4 bases at V and 2 bases at J, with 15 bases between. The CDR3 runs to 16 residues. CDR3 residues: CASSGGRGGGNQPQHF. DNA for the CDR3: TGTGCCAGCAGTGGGGGACGGGGAGGGGGCAATCAGCCCCAGCATTTT.